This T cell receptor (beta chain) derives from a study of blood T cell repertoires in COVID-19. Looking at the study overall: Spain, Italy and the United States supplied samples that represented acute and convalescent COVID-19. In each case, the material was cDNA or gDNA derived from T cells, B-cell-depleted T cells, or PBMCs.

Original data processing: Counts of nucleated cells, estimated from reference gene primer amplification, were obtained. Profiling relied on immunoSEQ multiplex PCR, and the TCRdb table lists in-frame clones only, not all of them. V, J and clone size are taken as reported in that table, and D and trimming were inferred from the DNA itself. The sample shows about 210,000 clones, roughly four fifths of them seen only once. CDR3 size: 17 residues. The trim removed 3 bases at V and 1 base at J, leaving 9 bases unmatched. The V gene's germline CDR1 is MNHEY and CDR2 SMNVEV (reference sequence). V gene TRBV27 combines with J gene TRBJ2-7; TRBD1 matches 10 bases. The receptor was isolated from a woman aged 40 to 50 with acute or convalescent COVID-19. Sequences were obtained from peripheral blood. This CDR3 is CASSFIPRQGASYEQYF. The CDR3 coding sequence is TGTGCCAGCAGTTTTATCCCGCGACAGGGGGCATCCTACGAGCAGTACTTC.